The 21 T cell receptor beta chains below all came from one sample that was sequenced in a study of T cells in Graves' hyperthyroidism and ophthalmopathy (dated by TCRdb to between 2018 and 2021). Library preparation used multiplex PCR. Sequenced using an Illumina HiSeq 2000. The TCR beta CDR3 regions were amplified from RNA transcripts. The first round of RT-PCR for the TCR CDR3 was performed with the HTBI primer set and the Qiagen OneStep RT-PCR kit. TCRdb cleaned the public reads at Q25 with fastp, built clones with MiXCR and kept in-frame beta chains. Identical CDR3 proteins give one entry, which carries the most common genes and DNA. The sample yields a few hundred thousand distinct CDR3 sequences; 11% to 15% were counted once. The leading ten clones occupy 4.5% to 6% of the sample. The sequenced material came from blood. These receptors all come from a woman in her 30s with Graves' hyperthyroidism that later progressed to Graves' ophthalmopathy.

This clonotype was picked up many times. V is TRBV7-3 and J is TRBJ1-2; possible D gene TRBD1, 6 bases. The CDR3 contains 14 residues. The V gene lost 8 bases and the J gene lost 2 bases, with 15 bases spanning the gap. From germline, CDR1 is SGHTA and CDR2 FQGTGA. The CDR3 nucleotides read TGTGCCAGCGCAAAGGACAGCGCAAACTATGGCTACACCTTC. It specifies CASAKDSANYGYTF.

This clonotype was observed a few times. This chain joins TRBV7-2 and TRBJ2-1; D perhaps matches TRBD1 (6 bases). Between the trimmed V and J ends, which lost 1 base and 7 bases, there was a span of 17 bases. CDR1 and CDR2 (germline): SGHTA, FQGNSA. This CDR3 contains 16 residues. The DNA of the CDR3 is TGTGCCAGCAGCTTAGTTTCAGGGGCCCGGGGAAATGAGCAGTTCTTC. It specifies CASSLVSGARGNEQFF.

The V gene is TRBV5-6, the J gene TRBJ2-1, with 8 bases matching TRBD2. J gave up 6 bases and V 4 bases, and 9 bases lay outside the gene matches. The germline gives CDR1 SGHDT, CDR2 YYEEEE. CDR3 length: 15 residues. This CDR3 is CASSPPVGTSNEQFF. In nucleotides, the CDR3 is TGTGCCAGCAGCCCGCCTGTGGGGACTAGCAATGAGCAGTTCTTC.

This clonotype was picked up many times. The rearrangement links TRBV7-9 to TRBJ2-7; 8 positions agree with TRBD1. This CDR3 has 14 amino acids. Germline values: CDR1 SEHNR, CDR2 FQNEAQ (reference sequence). Germline trimming cut 4 bases from V and 3 bases from J; bases unmatched to any gene: 5. CDR3 DNA: TGTGCCAGCAGCTCCCCGGACAGGGTCTACGAGCAGTACTTC. Its protein product is CASSSPDRVYEQYF.

The table lists this clonotype with many counts. The rearrangement uses TRBV7-2 and TRBJ2-7, with D hard to call. Per the germline V gene, CDR1 is SGHTA and CDR2 is FQGNSA. The CDR3 extends over 12 amino acids. V was pared by 5 bases and J by 3 bases, with 8 bases between. For the CDR3, the DNA is TGTGCCAGCAGCCCGGACCGCTACGAGCAGTACTTC. This codes for CASSPDRYEQYF.

This clonotype was observed many times. The CDR3 protein is CASSQLGGGPYNEQFF. CDR3 bases: TGTGCCAGCAGCCAACTGGGGGGCGGGCCCTACAATGAGCAGTTCTTC. V gene TRBV3-1 combines with J gene TRBJ2-1; the D call may be TRBD1 or TRBD2 (6 bases each). Trimming took off 2 bases at V and 2 bases at J, with 13 bases between the two ends. CDR3 size: 16 residues. Germline loops: CDR1 LGHDT, CDR2 YNNKEL (reference sequence).

This clonotype was counted ten times or more. This chain links TRBV27 with TRBJ2-5; D uncertain. Trimming took off 3 bases at V and 1 base at J, with 15 bases between the two ends. The CDR3 extends over 16 amino acids. Germline-derived CDR1 and CDR2 are MNHEY and SMNVEV (reference sequence). The CDR3 reads CASSFAGLNPQETQYF. CDR3 DNA: TGTGCCAGCAGTTTCGCAGGCCTAAATCCCCAAGAGACCCAGTACTTC.

The V and J genes are TRBV12-3 or TRBV12-4 and TRBJ2-1, with 7 bases matching TRBD2. CDR3 size: 16 residues. With 5 bases clipped from V and 2 bases from J, the junction kept 9 bases outside the gene matches. The CDR3 bases are TGTGCCAGCAGTGATTCGAGGACTAGGGCCTACAATGAGCAGTTCTTC. Translation: CASSDSRTRAYNEQFF.

Concerning this clonotype: A much larger clone lies one base from this, so it may be a read error. The chain joins TRBV28 to TRBJ2-7; D is unresolved. The germline V and J ends were trimmed by 0 bases and 0 bases, with 18 bases remaining between them. The CDR3 length is 18 residues. Germline V gene data show CDR1 as MDHEN and CDR2 as SYDVKM. CDR3 sequence (DNA): TGTGCCAGCAGTTTATGGACGATTAGCCGAAGTAGCTCCTACGAGCAGTACTTC. This gives the protein CASSLWTISRSSSYEQYF.

The rearrangement uses TRBV6-1 and TRBJ1-5; TRBD1 might be the D (6 bases). The CDR3 is 15 residues long. CDR1 is MNHNS and CDR2 is SASEGT in the germline V gene. Between the trimmed V and J ends, which lost 6 bases and 5 bases, there was a span of 17 bases. The CDR3 reads CASSRVGGNDQPQHF. CDR3 sequence (DNA): TGTGCCAGCAGCCGCGTAGGGGGGAACGATCAGCCCCAGCATTTT.

This clonotype was recorded at least ten times. The genes are TRBV28 and TRBJ2-7, with D perhaps matching TRBD2 (7 bases). Per germline, CDR1 MDHEN and CDR2 SYDVKM. CDR3 length equals 18 residues. Deletions cut 6 bases from V and 0 bases from J, with 24 bases between. The CDR3 here is CASRGGARGGILSYEQYF. The CDR3 coding sequence is TGTGCCAGCAGGGGGGGGGCTCGGGGCGGGATCCTCTCCTACGAGCAGTACTTC.

The V call is TRBV11-3, the J call TRBJ2-2; tentatively, D is TRBD2 (6 bases). The V and J ends lost 0 bases and 0 bases respectively, with 14 bases between them. Germline CDR1 is SGHNT and CDR2 is YENEEA. This CDR3 is built from 18 residues. The CDR3 region has the DNA TGTGCCAGCAGCTTAGATTTTTTAGGGACTGCGAACACCGGGGAGCTGTTTTTT. Its translation is CASSLDFLGTANTGELFF.

In its sample, this clonotype was seen many times. The chain employs TRBV20-1 and TRBJ1-1; 8 bases align to TRBD1. V lost 3 bases to trimming and J lost 4 bases; unmatched junction nucleotides: 10. Per the germline V gene, CDR1 is DFQATT and CDR2 is SNEGSKA (reference sequence). This CDR3 has 15 residues. The CDR3 reads CSASGTGTARTEAFF. CDR3 DNA: TGCAGTGCTAGCGGGACAGGTACGGCGCGCACTGAAGCTTTCTTT.

This clonotype was detected many times. This sequence joins TRBV7-2 and TRBJ2-2; possible D gene TRBD2, 5 bases. In germline, CDR1 is SGHTA, CDR2 FQGNSA. V was clipped by 1 base and J by 8 bases, with 11 bases between them. The CDR3 has 14 residues. The CDR3 DNA follows: TGTGCCAGCAGCTTAGGGCGGGCGCAAGGGGAGCTGTTTTTT. It codes for CASSLGRAQGELFF. Combining the CDR3 with reference TRBV7-2 and TRBJ2-2 gives the whole variable domain GAGVSQSPSNKVTEKGKDVELRCDPISGHTALYWYRQSLGQGLEFLIYFQGNSAPDKSGLPSDRFSAERTGGSVSTLTIQRTQQEDSAVYLCASSLGRAQGELFFGEGSRLTVL.

This clonotype was detected ten times or more. The chain recombines TRBV5-8 with TRBJ1-2; D remains ambiguous. The germline V and J ends were trimmed by 5 bases and 2 bases, with 7 bases remaining between them. This CDR3 has 12 amino acids. Germline lookup yields CDR1 SGHTS and CDR2 YDEGEE. CDR3 amino acids: CASSIVNYGYTF. CDR3 DNA sequence: TGTGCCAGCAGTATCGTAAACTATGGCTACACCTTC. The full variable domain, with the rest looked up from reference TRBV5-8 and TRBJ1-2, is EAGVTQSPTHLIKTRGQQATLRCSPISGHTSVYWYQQALGLGLQFLLWYDEGEERNRGNFPPRFSGRQFPNYSSELNVNALELEDSALYLCASSIVNYGYTFGSGTRLTVV.

This clonotype occurred many times. The V call is TRBV7-2, the J call TRBJ2-2; tentatively, D is TRBD1 (6 bases). Deletions cut 3 bases from V and 6 bases from J, with 14 bases between. The CDR3 is made up of 15 amino acids. Germline loops: CDR1 SGHTA, CDR2 FQGNSA. The CDR3 reads CASSLGPPGAGELFF. The CDR3, as DNA: TGTGCCAGCAGCTTGGGCCCCCCAGGGGCCGGGGAGCTGTTTTTT.

Points on this clonotype: A read error is possible here, since a much larger clone lies one base away. The chain is built from TRBV3-1 and TRBJ1-1; D call uncertain. CDR3 size: 17 residues. Germline CDR1 reads LGHDT; CDR2 reads YNNKEL (reference sequence). CDR3 residues: CASCQDWFGGLNTEAFF. CDR3 nucleotide sequence: TGTGCCAGCTGCCAAGATTGGTTCGGCGGACTAAACACTGAAGCTTTCTTT. The whole variable domain, filled in from reference TRBV3-1 and TRBJ1-1, reads DTAVSQTPKYLVTQMGNDKSIKCEQNLGHDTMYWYKQDSKKFLKIMFSYNNKELIINETVPNRFSPKSPDKAHLNLHINSLELGDSAVYFCASCQDWFGGLNTEAFFGQGTRLTVV.

This clonotype appeared many times. V usage is TRBV7-2 and J usage is TRBJ2-7; D might be TRBD2 (6 bases). The V and J ends lost 1 base and 4 bases respectively, with 14 bases between them. Per germline, CDR1 SGHTA and CDR2 FQGNSA. The CDR3 spans 15 residues. The DNA for the CDR3 is TGTGCCAGCAGCTTAGTTTCGGGGGATCTATACGAGCAGTACTTC. It yields the protein CASSLVSGDLYEQYF.

This clonotype has at least ten counts. This chain uses TRBV6-1 with TRBJ2-7, with D perhaps matching TRBD1 or TRBD2 (5 bases each). CDR3 length equals 15 residues. Germline values: CDR1 MNHNS, CDR2 SASEGT. The germline V and J ends were trimmed by 4 bases and 1 base, with 14 bases remaining between them. Written as DNA, the CDR3 is TGTGCCAGCAGTGGGACCGCGAGGGGTTCCTACGAGCAGTACTTC. Its protein is CASSGTARGSYEQYF.

This clonotype showed up many times. The chain is built from TRBV5-1 and TRBJ2-1; 14 bases are a match to TRBD2. The CDR3 covers 16 residues. The V gene's germline CDR1 is SGHRS and CDR2 YFSETQ. V gave up 3 bases and J gave up 8 bases; unmatched junction bases: 7. CDR3 nucleotides: TGCGCCAGCAGCTCGAGACTAGCGGGAGGGCCCGATGAGCAGTTCTTC. Translated: CASSSRLAGGPDEQFF.

This clonotype was seen ten or more times. The J gene is TRBJ1-1, the V gene TRBV12-3 or TRBV12-4; 8 bases line up with TRBD1. Germline trimming cut 5 bases from V and 4 bases from J; bases unmatched to any gene: 6. The length of the CDR3 is 14 residues. CDR3 DNA: TGTGCCAGCAGTCCCTGGACAGGGTCCACTGAAGCTTTCTTT. It codes for CASSPWTGSTEAFF.